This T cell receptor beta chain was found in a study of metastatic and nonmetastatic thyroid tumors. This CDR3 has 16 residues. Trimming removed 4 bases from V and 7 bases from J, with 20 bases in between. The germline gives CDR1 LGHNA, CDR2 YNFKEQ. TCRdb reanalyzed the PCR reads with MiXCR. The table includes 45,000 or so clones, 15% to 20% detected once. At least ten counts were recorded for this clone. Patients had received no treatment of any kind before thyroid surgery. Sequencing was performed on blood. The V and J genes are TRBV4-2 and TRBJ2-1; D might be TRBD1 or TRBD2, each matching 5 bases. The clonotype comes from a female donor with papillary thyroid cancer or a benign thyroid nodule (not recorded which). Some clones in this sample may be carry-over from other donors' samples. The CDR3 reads CASSLSFGGELNEQFF. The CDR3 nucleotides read TGTGCCAGCAGCCTCTCCTTTGGGGGAGAGTTGAATGAGCAGTTCTTC.